This T cell receptor (beta chain) was captured by sequencing in a study of neoadjuvant anti-PD-1 for oral cavity cancer (dated by TCRdb to 2020 to 2022). For the wider study: Three to four biweekly doses of nivolumab at 3 mg/kg were mostly administered to patients before curative-intent surgical resection. The parent correlative cohort had around 11 patients and a response rate of about 35%. For patients who did not progress, a fourth nivolumab dose was given around day 43, followed by definitive surgical resection on days 50-56. Under RECIST 1.1, a patient counted as a responder if showing complete response, partial response or stable disease, and as a non-responder if showing progression. Broad study findings and their caveats: After neoadjuvant nivolumab, T cell clonality (Gini index) in PBMCs was significantly higher in non-responders than in responders. Only a few patients per response group were included in the TCR analyses, and larger cohorts for validation were called for by the authors. Higher pretreatment blood Treg/Th17 ratios correlated with both higher pretreatment blood TCRbeta clonality and lower post-treatment tumor TCRbeta clonality.

For deep sequencing of PBMC libraries, mostly about 480 ng of input genomic DNA was used, and six replicates were run per sample. The immunoSEQ hsTCRbeta kit was used to prepare TCRbeta libraries according to the manufacturer's instructions. An Illumina NovaSeq 6000 S4 flow cell was used to sequence the final libraries, which had first been combined to 3 nM. As for how the authors treated the data: The immunoSEQ Analyzer handled quality control and preprocessing of the raw data. The analysis was restricted to productive rearrangements, with each unique CDR3 amino acid sequence defining a clonotype. Repertoire clonality was estimated as the Gini-Simpson index, computed with the R package tcR. Student's t test was used to compare Gini indices, and Pearson correlation was used to assess associations with tumor size change. TCRdb mirrors the immuneACCESS table, restricted to in-frame sequences. Some clones are absent from its copies; in checked studies, under half trace to an unresolved V gene, and the reason for the others is unknown. V and J calls and clone size are as listed in that table; D and trimming were resolved from the DNA. This sample gives approximately 74,000 clones in total; about four fifths of them show up just once. The ten largest clones take up 3% to 3.5% of the sample.

Note on this clone: Its antigen target is currently unknown. The record has no base qualities; no much larger clone is one base away.

Per the publication, the time point label means: before neoadjuvant nivolumab. None of the patients had received prior systemic or radiation treatment, and all were newly diagnosed with stage II-IVA oral cavity squamous cell carcinoma. The cohort was made up of patients with locally advanced, HPV-negative oral cavity squamous cell carcinoma. Peripheral blood mononuclear cells were analyzed directly, without maintenance or expansion in culture. The samples were drawn from a longitudinal correlative study tied to a single-arm phase II trial testing neoadjuvant nivolumab in oral cavity squamous cell carcinoma. Subject-matched pre- and post-treatment PBMCs and tumors from three responders and three non-responders underwent genomic DNA-based TCRbeta sequencing. Peripheral blood mononuclear cells were collected before nivolumab treatment and again after treatment, at the time of surgery. The Maxwell RSC DNA from Cells kit was used to isolate genomic DNA from PBMCs.

From V the trimming removes 0 bases and from J it removes 5 bases, while the gene matches leave 8 bases of the junction unaccounted for. The CDR1 and CDR2 encoded by the germline V gene are SGDLS and YYNGEE. The CDR3 contains 17 residues, cysteine and phenylalanine counted. Only the CDR3 DNA stays, 51 bases, in frame from base 1. The sample consisted of PBMCs, taken before nivolumab (anti-PD-1) treatment. Recombination linked TRBV9 to TRBJ2-2, with 9 middle bases fitting TRBD1. The TCR originated in a person between 40 and 85 years old with oral cavity squamous cell carcinoma. The bases are TGTGCCAGCAGCGTAGCATTCCGGGACAGGGTTACCGGGGAGCTGTTTTTT. This yields the protein CASSVAFRDRVTGELFF.